This T cell receptor beta chain was captured by sequencing in a study of long-term antiretroviral therapy in people with HIV. Per individual, the PBMC samples numbered at least one pre-ART and at least two post-ART. The study's findings and limits: Clonotypes expanded prior to ART showed repertoire dominance at all sampled time points.

In germline, CDR1 is SNHLY, CDR2 FYNNEI. With V trimmed by 9 bases and J by 0 bases, 6 bases remained unmatched. CDR3 length equals 16 residues. Researchers ran immunoSEQ v3.0 at survey level. Sequencing was designed to cover roughly 40,000-55,000 T-cell genomes in each sample. Sequencing was performed with immunoSEQ multiplex PCR; in TCRdb, only in-frame clones are kept and a portion is missing. The data contain about 26,000 clones, around 86% of them singletons. About this clone itself: Its antigen is undetermined.

This specimen consisted of unsorted PBMCs, obtained 2.7 years after starting antiretroviral therapy. The chain carries TRBV2 and TRBJ2-1, with 12 bases that match TRBD2. The clonotype was recovered from a man aged 40-50 years with HIV. CDR3 sequence (DNA): TGTGCCAGAGGGACTAGCGGGTTAAGCTCCTACAATGAGCAGTTCTTC. Its protein is CARGTSGLSSYNEQFF. Based on the CDR3 plus reference TRBV2 and TRBJ2-1, the full variable domain is EPEVTQTPSHQVTQMGQEVILRCVPISNHLYFYWYRQILGQKVEFLVSFYNNEISEKSEIFDDQFSVERPDGSNFTLKIRSTKLEDSAMYFCARGTSGLSSYNEQFFGPGTRLTVL.